The sequence of this T cell receptor beta chain was determined in a study of OX40 agonist ivuxolimab in advanced cancers. Overall study context: An agonistic human IgG2 monoclonal antibody against OX40 (CD134) was given.

The CDR3 extends over 17 amino acids. Sequencing was performed with immunoSEQ multiplex PCR; in TCRdb, only in-frame clones are kept and a portion is missing. The sample includes 55,000 to 75,000 clones, roughly nine tenths of them seen just once. Sequences were derived from CD4+ or CD8+ T cells sorted from blood, sampled in a trial of the OX40 agonist ivuxolimab. This TCR derives from an adult with an advanced solid tumor such as melanoma, head and neck, liver or kidney cancer. V usage is TRBV21-1 and J usage is TRBJ1-1; the D segment call TRBD1 is taken from the table without a DNA check. TRBV21-1 is a documented pseudogene. The CDR3 sequence is CASSYTGQDEPNTEAFF. The CDR3 nucleotides are TGTGCCAGCAGCTACACGGGACAGGACGAACCGAACACTGAAGCTTTCTTT.